The clone carrying this T cell receptor (beta chain) was detected only a few times. Its antigen is currently unknown. Whoever was chosen for sequencing had shown CD8+CD57+ cell expansion by flow cytometry. This sample is part of a study of CD8+CD57+ T cells in acquired aplastic anemia. Whole-study results and caveats: Compared with total CD4+ and CD8+ cell pools, patient CD8+CD57+ cells were less diverse. The CD8+ Simpson's diversity of patients and controls was not significantly different.

The use of genomic DNA as template underpinned the TCR beta VDJ and CDR3 profiling. Each CDR3 protein is one row after TCRdb ran MiXCR on the reads. The sample yields almost 20,000 distinct CDR3 sequences, about 40% seen once. The CDR3 length is 15 residues. J gave up 4 bases and V 4 bases, and 6 bases lay outside the gene matches. CDR1 and CDR2 from the germline V gene are KGHDR and SFDVKD. The rearrangement joins TRBV24-1 to TRBJ2-5; 9 bases agree with TRBD1. Sequencing was carried out using CD8+CD57+ T cells sorted from PBMCs. Subset defined: bead-enriched CD8+CD57+ effector memory T cells from SAA patients. The sequence derives from a human donor with aplastic anemia. CDR3 bases: TGTGCCACCAGTGACCCGGGACAGGGTGGAGAGACCCAGTACTTC. It translates to CATSDPGQGGETQYF.